These 8 T cell receptor beta chains originate from one sample sequenced in a study of beta chain features in type 1 diabetes. Overall study results and limits: Patients with Type 1 diabetes showed moderately but significantly shorter TCRB CDR3s in all four CD4+ subsets.

TCRB transcripts that were expressed got sequenced, as all of the isolated RNA had been reverse transcribed. This table comes from immunoSEQ multiplex PCR, and its TCRdb copy is limited to in-frame clones, with some not included. The sample consists of about 400,000 clones, 10% to 15% of them appearing once. For these TCRs, the target antigens are not known. Sequencing input: naive CD4+ T cells from blood. The receptors here all came from a woman younger than 30 with type 1 diabetes.

This clone occurred a few times. The genes are TRBV4-2 and TRBJ2-7, with 8 bases that match TRBD1. V lost 3 bases and J lost 2; bases outside the gene matches: 6. The CDR3 length is 15 residues. The V gene's germline CDR1 is LGHNA and CDR2 YNFKEQ. For the CDR3, the DNA is TGTGCCAGCAGCCAGCCTTGGGACAGGACCTACGAGCAGTACTTC. It is translated as CASSQPWDRTYEQYF.

This clone turned up a few times. V and J are TRBV20-1 and TRBJ2-5; TRBD1 might be the D (6 bases). Germline lookup yields CDR1 DFQATT and CDR2 SNEGSKA (reference sequence). Deletions cut 8 bases from V and 13 bases from J, with 20 bases between. The CDR3 runs 11 residues. This CDR3 reads CSPTGSIGGYF. CDR3 DNA sequence: TGCAGTCCCACGGGATCAATAGGGGGGTACTTC.

This clone turned up a few times. This rearrangement joins TRBV4-2 to TRBJ1-1; D is uncertain. The ends were cut back, 0 bases at V and 6 bases at J, with 14 bases in the middle. This CDR3 comprises 15 residues. CDR1 is LGHNA, CDR2 YNFKEQ, per germline. The DNA of the CDR3 is TGTGCCAGCAGCCAAGATCTCGCGGTAAACGCTGAAGCTTTCTTT. Amino acid sequence: CASSQDLAVNAEAFF.

The rearrangement links TRBV18 to TRBJ2-1; the match to TRBD2 covers 7 bases. This CDR3 contains 15 residues. The germline V gene encodes CDR1 KGHSH and CDR2 LQKENI. V dropped 4 bases and J dropped 4; count of bases not matched to a gene: 7. This chain's CDR3 is CASSRAAGAYNEQFF. The CDR3 DNA follows: TGTGCCAGCTCACGGGCCGCGGGAGCGTACAATGAGCAGTTCTTC.

V is TRBV30 and J is TRBJ2-3, with a weak D call TRBD2 (5 bases). Germline assignment: CDR1 GTSNPN and CDR2 SVGIG (reference sequence). The CDR3 runs to 14 residues. Deletions cut 0 bases from V and 10 bases from J, with 17 bases between. The CDR3: CAWSVGAPPLAQYF. The CDR3, as DNA: TGTGCCTGGAGTGTGGGAGCGCCCCCATTGGCGCAGTATTTT.

This sequence joins TRBV6-5 and TRBJ1-1; no definite D call. Trimming removed 6 bases at V and 4 bases at J, with 12 bases between. This CDR3 spans 13 amino acids. Germline assignment: CDR1 MNHEY and CDR2 SVGAGI. The DNA for the CDR3 is TGTGCCAGCAGGAACTCAGGATTCACTGAAGCTTTCTTT. Its translation: CASRNSGFTEAFF.

In this sample, this clone turned up a few times. The chain couples TRBV7-2 to TRBJ2-7, with 8 bases that match TRBD1. Unmatched junction bases numbered 5, after V lost 1 base and J lost 0 bases. Germline V gives CDR1 SGHTA, CDR2 FQGNSA. The CDR3 covers 16 residues. The CDR3: CASSLVTGGPSYEQYF. The CDR3 nucleotides read TGTGCCAGCAGCTTAGTAACAGGGGGACCCTCCTACGAGCAGTACTTC.

This CDR3 reads CASSLAGPEGVMEFF. The CDR3 DNA reads as TGTGCCAGCAGTTTGGCGGGGCCAGAGGGAGTAATGGAGTTCTTC. V is TRBV28 and J is TRBJ2-1, with D perhaps TRBD2 (6 bases). Germline V gene sequence: CDR1 MDHEN, CDR2 SYDVKM. V was shortened by 3 bases and J by 14 bases, with 23 bases between the two germline ends. This CDR3 contains 15 residues.